A single sample gave rise to the 5 T cell receptor beta chains below, sequenced in a study of spatial heterogeneity in lung cancer. Findings and caveats of the study: Tumor mutation counts were tracked by expanded intratumoral alpha and beta TCR counts.

As to time point: sample taken at primary tumor resection. The antigens these receptors bind are not known. One entry per CDR3 protein results from TCRdb running MiXCR on the 5' RACE reads. The table has 7,000 to 8,500 distinct CDR3 sequences, around 12% seen once. Here the sequenced sample was lung tumor tissue, taken at surgery. These receptors all stem from a male donor with early-stage non-small cell lung cancer.

This clonotype occurred many times. Being off target in a library aimed at alpha chains, this beta chain has a size of little meaning. This chain links TRBV20-1 with TRBJ2-7; 10 nucleotides match TRBD2. CDR3 length: 14 residues. Germline CDR1 reads DFQATT; CDR2 reads SNEGSKA (reference sequence). After removal of 6 bases from V and 2 bases from J, the junction contained 7 bases not matched to a gene. DNA of the CDR3: TGCAGTGCCCTAGCGGGAGAGCCTCCCTACGAGCAGTACTTC. It yields the protein CSALAGEPPYEQYF.

This clonotype rates as medium-sized. A library prepared for alpha chains yielded this beta chain as an off-target read; its size is of little meaning. The chain employs TRBV6-2 or TRBV6-3 and TRBJ2-3; 9 nucleotides match TRBD2. After removal of 5 bases from V and 4 bases from J, the junction contained 13 bases not matched to a gene. This CDR3 spans 17 amino acids. CDR1 is MNHEY and CDR2 is SVGEGT in the germline V gene. The CDR3 sequence is CASSTLSVAGVADTQYF. The DNA for the CDR3 is TGTGCCAGCAGTACCCTGAGCGTAGCGGGAGTGGCAGATACGCAGTATTTT.

This clonotype was recorded at least ten times. This beta chain is off target for a library built for alpha chains, so its abundance means little. The rearrangement links TRBV30 to TRBJ2-1; 15 bases line up with TRBD2. The CDR3 consists of 19 residues. V shed 3 bases, J shed 0 bases, and the junction held 9 bases outside the gene matches. CDR1 is GTSNPN and CDR2 is SVGIG in the germline V gene (reference sequence). CDR3 residues: CAWRPSGLAGGFSYNEQFF. The CDR3 region has the DNA TGTGCCTGGAGGCCCTCCGGACTAGCGGGAGGGTTCTCCTACAATGAGCAGTTCTTC.

This clonotype came up many times. This beta chain is a stray sequence in a library constructed for alpha chains; its clone size is not meaningful. J is TRBJ1-5 and V is TRBV20-1; TRBD1 is a possible D gene (5 bases). V was shortened by 5 bases and J by 4 bases, with 21 bases between the two germline ends. The V gene's germline CDR1 is DFQATT and CDR2 SNEGSKA (reference sequence). CDR3 length: 16 residues. This CDR3 is CSAPDGGVGINQPQHF. DNA of the CDR3: TGCAGTGCTCCGGACGGGGGGGTTGGAATAAATCAGCCCCAGCATTTT.

The sample holds many counts of this clonotype. Since it is a stray read in a library aimed at alpha chains, this beta chain has a size that is not meaningful. The chain joins TRBV7-3 to TRBJ2-7; 13 bases are a match to TRBD2. This CDR3 comprises 22 residues. J lost 1 base, V lost 5 bases, and 23 bases had no gene match. The germline gives CDR1 SGHTA, CDR2 FQGTGA. CDR3 sequence: CASSPEGDTPRATSGRSYEQYF. CDR3 nucleotides: TGTGCCAGCAGCCCGGAGGGGGACACCCCTCGCGCGACTAGCGGGAGGTCCTACGAGCAGTACTTC.